Listed here is a single T cell receptor beta chain. Its target is unknown. This record comes from a study of vaccination effects on CD4 cells after COVID-19. Study-level information: The study obtained samples from two convalescent patients 16 days and one week before vaccination.

Some clones are missing from TCRdb's copy, which holds only in-frame ones; the method was immunoSEQ multiplex PCR. This table holds 20,000 to 25,000 clones, more than 60% found once. CDR1 SEHNR and CDR2 FQNEAQ come from the germline V gene (reference sequence). This CDR3 spans 15 amino acids. V lost 4 bases and J lost 1, with 11 bases in between. Pools of viral peptides were used by the ViraFEST assay to expand antigen-specific CD4+ T cells ahead of sequencing. Following culture for nine to ten days, CD4+ T cells were isolated. Infection with SARS-CoV-2 occurred in the person between March and December 2020, and PCR confirmed it. The researchers cultured 1.9 million or so PBMC per well with 8 to 10 IU/ml IL-2 and roughly 9.2 ug/ml peptides. Study-wide findings and caveats: In convalescents, spike-reactive clones (those seen post-vaccine) were mainly new vaccine-induced clones.

The rearrangement links TRBV7-9 to TRBJ2-1; D tentatively reads TRBD1 or TRBD2 (5 bases each). Sequenced here: CD4+ T cells from PBMCs cultured with a peptide pool, sampled before COVID-19 vaccination. This receptor was taken from a human donor who had a prior SARS-CoV-2 infection. This CDR3 reads CASSSGRISYNEQFF. CDR3 DNA sequence: TGTGCCAGCAGCTCGGGACGGATTTCCTACAATGAGCAGTTCTTC.